Here is one TCR beta chain with its context. The antigen remains undetermined. The sample comes from a study of T cell repertoires in cytomegalovirus infection. Whole-study results and caveats: Dominating the ex vivo response were HLA-C-restricted CMV-specific TCR beta clonotypes.

The V and J ends lost 5 bases and 0 bases respectively, with 5 bases between them. The CDR3 length is 13 residues. The germline V gene has CDR1 MNHGY and CDR2 SAAAGT. TCRdb called the reads again in MiXCR, with one record for every CDR3 protein. The sample holds around 180,000 distinct CDR3 sequences, around 20% seen once. The receptor was isolated from a human donor in good health (CMV status not recorded). Some clones in this sample may be carry-over from other donors' samples. Source material: PBMCs. V and J are TRBV6-8 and TRBJ1-5; no firm D call. CDR3 amino acids: CASSPYSNQPQHF. CDR3 coding DNA: TGTGCCAGCAGTCCTTATAGCAATCAGCCCCAGCATTTT.